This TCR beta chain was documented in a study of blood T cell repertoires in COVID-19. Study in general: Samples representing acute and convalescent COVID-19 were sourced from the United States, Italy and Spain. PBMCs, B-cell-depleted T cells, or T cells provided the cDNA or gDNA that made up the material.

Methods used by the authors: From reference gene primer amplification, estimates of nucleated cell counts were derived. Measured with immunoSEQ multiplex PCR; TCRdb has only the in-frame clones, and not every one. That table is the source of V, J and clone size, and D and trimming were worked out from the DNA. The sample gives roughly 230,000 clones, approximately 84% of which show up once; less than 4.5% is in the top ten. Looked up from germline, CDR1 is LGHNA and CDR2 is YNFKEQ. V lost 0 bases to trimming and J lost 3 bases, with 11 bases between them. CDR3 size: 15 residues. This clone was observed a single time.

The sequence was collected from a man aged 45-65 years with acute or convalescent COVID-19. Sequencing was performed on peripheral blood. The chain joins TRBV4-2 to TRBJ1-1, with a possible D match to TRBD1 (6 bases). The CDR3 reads CASSQDRGADTEAFF. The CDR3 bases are TGTGCCAGCAGCCAAGATCGGGGGGCCGACACTGAAGCTTTCTTT.